Below, 5 T cell receptor beta chains from the same sample are listed, as sequenced in a study of response to subunit inactivated influenza vaccine. MiXCR, applied by TCRdb to the RT-PCR reads, yields one record per CDR3 protein. In the table there are approximately 500,000 distinct CDR3 sequences, 10% to 15% of which are singletons. The source material was PBMCs from blood, sampled roughly 47 days after vaccination. These TCRs come from a man aged 50 to 59 who received an inactivated influenza vaccine.

This chain links TRBV13 with TRBJ2-1; tentatively, D is TRBD1 (6 bases). V lost 5 bases to trimming and J lost 9 bases, with 11 bases between them. In germline, CDR1 is PRHDT, CDR2 FYEKMQ (reference sequence). The CDR3 extends over 12 amino acids. Here the CDR3 reads CASSARDIEQFF. CDR3 in DNA: TGTGCCAGCAGCGCAAGGGACATTGAGCAGTTCTTC.

The chain joins TRBV29-1 to TRBJ1-2; 10 positions match TRBD1. Trimming cost V 4 bases and J 4 bases; bases outside gene matches: 3. CDR1 SQVTM and CDR2 ANQGSEA come from the germline V gene. The CDR3 spans 13 residues. The CDR3 DNA reads TGCAGCGTTGGACAGGGGGCAGGCTATGGCTACACCTTC. Translated: CSVGQGAGYGYTF.

This clonotype was seen many times. CDR3 amino acids: CASSQFAYLDSYEQYF. Written as DNA, the CDR3 is TGCGCCAGCAGCCAATTTGCCTACCTGGACTCCTACGAGCAGTACTTC. V gene TRBV4-3 combines with J gene TRBJ2-7; D ambiguous. V was pared by 2 bases and J by 0 bases, with 14 bases between. The CDR3 sequence is 16 residues long. Germline assignment: CDR1 LGHNA and CDR2 YSLEER.

V usage is TRBV5-1 and J usage is TRBJ1-2, with D hard to call. Trimming took off 3 bases at V and 8 bases at J, with 11 bases between the two ends. This CDR3 contains 12 residues. The germline V gene encodes CDR1 SGHRS and CDR2 YFSETQ. This CDR3 is CASSSRVGGYTF. Written as DNA, the CDR3 is TGCGCCAGCAGCTCCCGGGTAGGAGGCTACACCTTC.

The CDR3 reads CASSSTGVTNEKLFF. CDR3 coding DNA: TGTGCCAGCAGCTCGACAGGGGTTACTAATGAAAAACTGTTTTTT. This chain uses TRBV7-2 with TRBJ1-4; 8 bases are shared with TRBD1. The CDR3 totals 15 residues. After removal of 4 bases from V and 2 bases from J, the junction contained 3 bases not matched to a gene. Germline V gene data show CDR1 as SGHTA and CDR2 as FQGNSA. Looking up the rest from reference TRBV7-2 and TRBJ1-4 gives the full variable domain: GAGVSQSPSNKVTEKGKDVELRCDPISGHTALYWYRQSLGQGLEFLIYFQGNSAPDKSGLPSDRFSAERTGGSVSTLTIQRTQQEDSAVYLCASSSTGVTNEKLFFGSGTQLSVL.